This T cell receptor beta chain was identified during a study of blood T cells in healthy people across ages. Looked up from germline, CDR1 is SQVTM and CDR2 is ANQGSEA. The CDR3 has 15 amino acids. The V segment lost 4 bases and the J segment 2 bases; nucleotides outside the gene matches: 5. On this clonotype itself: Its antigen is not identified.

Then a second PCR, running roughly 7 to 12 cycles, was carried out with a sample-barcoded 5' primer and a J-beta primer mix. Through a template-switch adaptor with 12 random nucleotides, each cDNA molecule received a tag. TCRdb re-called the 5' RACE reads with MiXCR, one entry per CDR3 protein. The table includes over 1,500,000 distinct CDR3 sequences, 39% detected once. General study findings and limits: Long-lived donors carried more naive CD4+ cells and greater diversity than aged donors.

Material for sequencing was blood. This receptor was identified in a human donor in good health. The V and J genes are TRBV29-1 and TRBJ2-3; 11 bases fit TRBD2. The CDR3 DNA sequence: TGCAGCGTTGGCGGTAGCGGGGGGGTCACAGATACGCAGTATTTT. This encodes CSVGGSGGVTDTQYF.